The T cell receptor (beta chain) under discussion was sequenced for a study of T cell repertoires in cytomegalovirus infection. The wider study: Epitope selection comprised recently identified HLA-C-restricted CMV epitopes and well-studied HLA-B-restricted CMV epitopes. TCR beta signatures that were public indicated CMV infection and matching HLA type. Study-wide results and caveats: What dominated the ex vivo response were HLA-C-restricted CMV-specific TCR beta clonotypes. Identification of carriers of CMV plus the relevant HLA was achieved through cumulative public TCR beta family frequency.

MiXCR, applied by TCRdb to the reads, yields one record per CDR3 protein. The repertoire holds 650,000 to 850,000 distinct CDR3 sequences, with roughly 29% as singletons. V lost 10 bases and J lost 2, with 19 bases in between. CDR1 MNHEY and CDR2 SVGEGT come from the germline V gene. The CDR3 loop spans 15 amino acids. Notes on this clonotype: What it binds is not known.

The material sequenced was cultured CD8+ T cells from PBMCs, taken from culture after CMV antigen stimulation. The source is a human donor in good health (CMV status not recorded). Some clones in this sample may be carry-over from other donors' samples. The chain employs TRBV6-2 or TRBV6-3 and TRBJ2-3, with a possible D match to TRBD2 (5 bases). CDR3 in DNA: TGTGCCACCACGGTCGGGGTTTCCAACACAGATACGCAGTATTTT. Encoded protein: CATTVGVSNTDTQYF.